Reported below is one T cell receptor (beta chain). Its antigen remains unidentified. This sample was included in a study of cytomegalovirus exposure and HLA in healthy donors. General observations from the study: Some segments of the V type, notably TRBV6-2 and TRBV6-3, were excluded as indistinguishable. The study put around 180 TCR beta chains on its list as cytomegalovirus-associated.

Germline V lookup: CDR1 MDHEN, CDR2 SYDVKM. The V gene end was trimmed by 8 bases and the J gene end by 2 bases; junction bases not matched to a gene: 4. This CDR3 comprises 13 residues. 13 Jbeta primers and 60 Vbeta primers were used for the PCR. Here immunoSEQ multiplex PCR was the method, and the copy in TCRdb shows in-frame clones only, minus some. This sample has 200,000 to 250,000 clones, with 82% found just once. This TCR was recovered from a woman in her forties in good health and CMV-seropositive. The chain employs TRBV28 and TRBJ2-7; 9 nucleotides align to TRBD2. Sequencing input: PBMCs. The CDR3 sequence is CASQTSGTYEQYF. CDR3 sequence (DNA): TGTGCCAGCCAGACTAGCGGAACCTACGAGCAGTACTTC.